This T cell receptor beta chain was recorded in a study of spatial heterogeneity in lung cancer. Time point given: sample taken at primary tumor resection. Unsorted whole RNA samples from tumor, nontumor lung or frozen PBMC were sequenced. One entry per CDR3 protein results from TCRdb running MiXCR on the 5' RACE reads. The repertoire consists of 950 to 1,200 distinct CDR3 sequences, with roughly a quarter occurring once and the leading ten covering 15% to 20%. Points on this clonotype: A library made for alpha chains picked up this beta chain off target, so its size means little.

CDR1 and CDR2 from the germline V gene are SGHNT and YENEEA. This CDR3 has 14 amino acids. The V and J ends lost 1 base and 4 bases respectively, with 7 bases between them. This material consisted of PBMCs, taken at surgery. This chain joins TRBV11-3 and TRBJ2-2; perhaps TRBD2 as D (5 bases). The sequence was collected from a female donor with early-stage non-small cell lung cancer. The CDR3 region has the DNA TGTGCCAGCAGCTTAGGCGGGCGCACCGGGGAGCTGTTTTTT. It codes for CASSLGGRTGELFF.